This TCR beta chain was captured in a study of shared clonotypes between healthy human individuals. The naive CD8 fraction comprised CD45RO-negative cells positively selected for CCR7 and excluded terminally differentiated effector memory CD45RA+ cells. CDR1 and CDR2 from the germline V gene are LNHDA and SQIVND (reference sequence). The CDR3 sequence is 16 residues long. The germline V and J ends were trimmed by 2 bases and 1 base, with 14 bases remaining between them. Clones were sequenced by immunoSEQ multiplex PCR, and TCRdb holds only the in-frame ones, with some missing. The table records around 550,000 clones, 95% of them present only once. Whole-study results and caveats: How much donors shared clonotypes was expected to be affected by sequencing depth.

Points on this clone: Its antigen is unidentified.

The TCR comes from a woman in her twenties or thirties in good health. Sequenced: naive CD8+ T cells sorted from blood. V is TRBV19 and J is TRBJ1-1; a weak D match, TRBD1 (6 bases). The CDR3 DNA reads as TGTGCCAGTAGTATACGTGGGGGCGCTGGGAACACTGAAGCTTTCTTT. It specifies CASSIRGGAGNTEAFF.